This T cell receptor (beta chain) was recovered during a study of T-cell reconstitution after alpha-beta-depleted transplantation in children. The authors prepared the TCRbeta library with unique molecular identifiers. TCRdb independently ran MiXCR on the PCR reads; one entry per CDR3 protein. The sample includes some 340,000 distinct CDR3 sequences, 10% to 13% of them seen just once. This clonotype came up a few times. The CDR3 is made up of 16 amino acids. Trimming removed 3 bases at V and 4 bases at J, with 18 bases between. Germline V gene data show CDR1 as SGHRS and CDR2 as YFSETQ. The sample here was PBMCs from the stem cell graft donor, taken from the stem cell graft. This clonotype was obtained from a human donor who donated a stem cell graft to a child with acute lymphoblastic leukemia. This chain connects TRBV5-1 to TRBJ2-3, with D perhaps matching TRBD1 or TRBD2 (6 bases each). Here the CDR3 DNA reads TGCGCCAGCAGCTCAATCACGAGGGGGGACGCAGATACGCAGTATTTT. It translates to CASSSITRGDADTQYF.